The T cell receptor (beta chain) under discussion was sequenced for a study of cytomegalovirus exposure and HLA in healthy donors. Study-wide points: The Asian-associated ancestry cluster reportedly had fewer N-insertions than the approximately 670-donor mean in a later analysis. Near-uniform donor sequencing depth was presumed by presence/absence analyses.

This CDR3 contains 16 residues. Trimming took 3 bases from V and 7 from J; bases not matched to a gene: 12. Germline V gene data show CDR1 as SEHNR and CDR2 as FQNEAQ (reference sequence). Regarding this clone: The antigen is undetermined.

A multiplex PCR was run with 60 Vbeta primers and 13 Jbeta primers. Only in-frame clones appear in the TCRdb table, and some are missing; sequencing was by immunoSEQ multiplex PCR. The table records 35,000 to 55,000 clones, around 60% of them present only once. The chain links TRBV7-9 to TRBJ1-2; 9 bases agree with TRBD1. The source of this sequence is a man in his 60s in good health and CMV-seropositive. Material for sequencing was PBMCs. CDR3 bases: TGTGCCAGCAGCTTGAGGAGGGACAGGGTTGAAGGTGGCTACACCTTC. Amino acid sequence: CASSLRRDRVEGGYTF.